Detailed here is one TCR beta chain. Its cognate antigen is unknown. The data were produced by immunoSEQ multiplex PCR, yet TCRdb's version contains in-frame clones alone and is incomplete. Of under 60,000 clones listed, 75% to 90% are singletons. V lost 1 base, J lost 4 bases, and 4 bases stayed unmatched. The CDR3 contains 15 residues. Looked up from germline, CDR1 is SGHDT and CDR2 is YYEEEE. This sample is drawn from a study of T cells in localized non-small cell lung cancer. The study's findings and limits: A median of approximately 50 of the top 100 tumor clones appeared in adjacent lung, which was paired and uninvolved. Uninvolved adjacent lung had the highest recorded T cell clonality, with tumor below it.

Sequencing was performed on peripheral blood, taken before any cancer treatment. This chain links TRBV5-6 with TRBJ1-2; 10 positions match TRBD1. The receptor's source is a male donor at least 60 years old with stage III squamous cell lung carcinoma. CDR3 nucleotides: TGTGCCAGCAGCTTGCCGACAGGGGGCGGCTATGGCTACACCTTC. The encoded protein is CASSLPTGGGYGYTF. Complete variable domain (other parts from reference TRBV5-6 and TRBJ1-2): DAGVTQSPTHLIKTRGQQVTLRCSPKSGHDTVSWYQQALGQGPQFIFQYYEEEERQRGNFPDRFSGHQFPNYSSELNVNALLLGDSALYLCASSLPTGGGYGYTFGSGTRLTVV.